Each of the 24 T cell receptor beta chains below was sequenced from the same sample in a study of T cell repertoires in cytomegalovirus infection (dated by TCRdb to between 2018 and 2021). The listed sequencing device is Illumina HiSeq 1500. Using fastp trimming at Q25 and MiXCR clonotype assembly, TCRdb reanalyzed the public sequencing data and kept in-frame beta chains. Rows are combined by CDR3 protein, so each entry shows the most common genes and DNA. The sample table records about 900,000 distinct CDR3 sequences; roughly 30% of these occur just once. The top ten constitute around 15% of the sample. No antigen has been identified for these receptors. This specimen's treatment or condition label, interpreted: in vitro stimulation with specific CMV peptide epitopes to enrich CMV-specific T cells. Sequenced material: cultured CD8+ T cells from PBMCs, taken from culture after CMV antigen stimulation. These receptors came from a human donor in good health (CMV status not recorded). Some clones in this sample may be carry-over from other donors' samples.

This clonotype occurred once. This chain links TRBV2 with TRBJ1-4, with D hard to call. The CDR3 spans 16 residues. The germline CDR1 and CDR2 sequences are SNHLY and FYNNEI. Trimming stripped 0 bases from V and 0 bases from J, with 8 bases between. The CDR3 protein is CASSEADTATNEKLFF. The CDR3, as DNA: TGTGCCAGCAGTGAAGCCGACACCGCAACTAATGAAAAACTGTTTTTT. Together with reference TRBV2 and TRBJ1-4, the CDR3 gives the full variable domain: EPEVTQTPSHQVTQMGQEVILRCVPISNHLYFYWYRQILGQKVEFLVSFYNNEISEKSEIFDDQFSVERPDGSNFTLKIRSTKLEDSAMYFCASSEADTATNEKLFFGSGTQLSVL.

This clonotype was seen repeatedly, ten times or more. The genes are TRBV7-2 and TRBJ1-6, with D hard to call. The CDR3 length is 18 residues. Germline V gene sequence: CDR1 SGHTA, CDR2 FQGNSA. Deletions cut 1 base from V and 10 bases from J, with 23 bases between. The CDR3 region has the DNA TGTGCCAGCAGCTTAGGGTATAGGACCGTCGATGGGAGATCACCCCTCCACTTT. It codes for CASSLGYRTVDGRSPLHF.

The chain combines TRBV10-3 with TRBJ1-2; 7 nucleotides line up with TRBD1. After removal of 6 bases from V and 6 bases from J, the junction contained 1 base not matched to a gene. Germline assignment: CDR1 ENHRY and CDR2 SYGVKD. The CDR3 totals 11 residues. The CDR3, as DNA: TGTGCCATCAGGCAGGGGGATGGCTACACCTTC. It translates to CAIRQGDGYTF.

This clonotype was counted only a few times. The CDR3 loop reads CASSLGRGVFF. Here the CDR3 DNA reads TGTGCCAGCAGCTTGGGGCGGGGGGTATTCTTC. The V and J genes are TRBV5-4 and TRBJ2-1; TRBD2 aligns across 8 bases. V lost 0 bases to trimming and J lost 16 bases; unmatched junction nucleotides: 3. From germline, CDR1 is SGHNT and CDR2 YYREEE (reference sequence). This CDR3 has 11 amino acids.

This CDR3 is CASSAGFYYEQYV. The CDR3 DNA reads as TGTGCCAGCAGTGCTGGGTTCTACTACGAGCAGTACGTC. The genes are TRBV2 and TRBJ2-7; no definite D call. Germline V CDR1 and CDR2: SNHLY, FYNNEI. The CDR3 runs 13 residues. V was cut by 4 bases and J by 3 bases, with 10 bases left in between.

This clonotype was seen more than once but under ten times. The CDR3 region is CASAEGTSGSTDTQYF. Written as DNA, the CDR3 is TGTGCTAGTGCCGAGGGTACTAGCGGGAGCACAGATACGCAGTATTTT. The rearrangement links TRBV12-5 to TRBJ2-3; TRBD2 agrees at 9 bases. CDR1 is LGHNT, CDR2 FRNRAP, per germline. The CDR3 totals 16 residues. Unmatched junction bases numbered 8, after V lost 7 bases and J lost 0 bases.

The chain joins TRBV6-1 to TRBJ1-6; D is ambiguous. Trimming removed 6 bases from V and 4 bases from J, with 13 bases in between. The germline V gene has CDR1 MNHNS and CDR2 SASEGT. The CDR3 totals 15 residues. DNA for the CDR3: TGTGCCAGCAGCTCCCTTGTAGGGTATAATTCACCCCTCCACTTT. It is translated as CASSSLVGYNSPLHF.

There are a few counts of this clonotype. The chain has TRBV14 and TRBJ2-5, with D possibly matching TRBD2 (6 bases). The germline V gene encodes CDR1 SGHDN and CDR2 FVKESK. Trimming pared 2 bases from V and 4 bases from J, leaving 17 bases between. CDR3 length: 16 amino acids. The CDR3 is CASSQSRETVVETQYF. CDR3 in DNA: TGTGCCAGCAGCCAAAGTCGGGAGACAGTCGTAGAGACCCAGTACTTC.

V and J are TRBV19 and TRBJ1-2; 9 bases agree with TRBD1. The CDR3 length is 14 residues. V lost 11 bases to trimming and J lost 2 bases; unmatched junction nucleotides: 9. CDR1 and CDR2 from the germline V gene are LNHDA and SQIVND (reference sequence). The CDR3 coding sequence is TGTGCCTCCGCATGGGACAGGGTGAACTATGGCTACACCTTC. It is translated as CASAWDRVNYGYTF.

The chain has TRBV5-5 and TRBJ2-5; D ambiguous. V lost 5 bases and J lost 3, with 17 bases in between. The CDR3 totals 15 residues. The germline CDR1 and CDR2 sequences are SGHKS and YYEKEE (reference sequence). The DNA for the CDR3 is TGTGCCAGCAGTGAATGGACGGCAAGAAAAGAGACCCAGTACTTC. Translating gives CASSEWTARKETQYF.

The V call is TRBV27, the J call TRBJ2-7; 10 bases are a match to TRBD1. Germline V gene sequence: CDR1 MNHEY, CDR2 SMNVEV (reference sequence). V was pared by 2 bases and J by 0 bases, with 4 bases of the junction left unmatched. The CDR3 has 16 amino acids. This chain's CDR3 is CASSLMGQGTSYEQYF. The CDR3 bases are TGTGCCAGCAGTTTAATGGGACAGGGGACCTCCTACGAGCAGTACTTC.

This clonotype was seen a few times. The V and J genes are TRBV7-9 and TRBJ2-5, with TRBD1 as a possible D gene (6 bases). The CDR3 covers 14 residues. V was shortened by 4 bases and J by 7 bases, with 16 bases between the two germline ends. Germline CDR1 and CDR2: SEHNR and FQNEAQ (reference sequence). The CDR3 sequence: CASSSGQSFGTQYF. CDR3 DNA sequence: TGTGCCAGCAGCTCCGGACAGTCTTTCGGGACCCAGTACTTC.

The chain recombines TRBV6-5 with TRBJ1-1, with unresolved D. CDR1 MNHEY and CDR2 SVGAGI come from the germline V gene. This CDR3 spans 13 amino acids. Trimming took off 4 bases at V and 3 bases at J, with 9 bases between the two ends. CDR3 loop: CASSSEAYTEAFF. DNA for the CDR3: TGTGCCAGCAGTTCAGAGGCGTACACTGAAGCTTTCTTT.

As to this clonotype: One end of the junction fails to match germline, which may point to a read error. The CDR3 bases are TGTGCCAGTAGCTTAAAGAGGGTGGATGGCTACACCTTC. Amino acid sequence: CASSLKRVDGYTF. This chain joins TRBV7-6 and TRBJ1-2; D remains unclear. CDR1 SGHVS and CDR2 FNYEAQ come from the germline V gene. The CDR3 is 13 amino acids.

This clonotype was detected only a few times. CDR3 nucleotide sequence: TGTGCCAGCAGCAAGACAGTTTACAATGAGCAGTTCTTC. This translates into CASSKTVYNEQFF. V gene TRBV7-6 combines with J gene TRBJ2-1; possibly TRBD1 for D (5 bases). V gave up 5 bases and J gave up 4 bases, with 9 bases separating them. Germline V gene sequence: CDR1 SGHVS, CDR2 FNYEAQ. The CDR3 is 13 amino acids.

This clonotype came up a few times. The chain carries TRBV14 and TRBJ1-5; D may be TRBD1 (6 bases). The germline gives CDR1 SGHDN, CDR2 FVKESK. This CDR3 comprises 14 residues. Trimming stripped 4 bases from V and 7 bases from J, with 14 bases between. The CDR3 bases are TGTGCCAGCAGCCTCAGGGGTTTTGGACAGCCCCAGCATTTT. Translated, it gives CASSLRGFGQPQHF.

This rearrangement joins TRBV4-1 to TRBJ2-7; D uncertain. V gave up 0 bases and J gave up 6 bases, with 12 bases separating them. The germline V gene has CDR1 MGHRA and CDR2 YSYEKL. The length of the CDR3 is 14 residues. The CDR3 region has the DNA TGCGCCAGCAGCCAAGAGGGTTCAGGTCGCGAGCAGTACTTC. Translation gives CASSQEGSGREQYF.

The chain recombines TRBV28 with TRBJ2-4, with a weak D call TRBD1 (7 bases). V was shortened by 2 bases and J by 7 bases, with 15 bases between the two germline ends. The CDR3 extends over 15 amino acids. Germline V gives CDR1 MDHEN, CDR2 SYDVKM. The CDR3 DNA is TGTGCCAGCAGTTTAGGGGGGACAGCTAGGAACATTCAGTACTTC. This sequence encodes CASSLGGTARNIQYF.

The chain uses TRBV29-1 and TRBJ1-1, with D possibly matching TRBD1 (6 bases). Trimming left V 5 bases short and J 10 bases short, with 11 bases between. The germline gives CDR1 SQVTM, CDR2 ANQGSEA. The CDR3 consists of 10 residues. CDR3 bases: TGCAGCGTTAGGGGGGCCGCAGCTTTCTTT. Translating it yields CSVRGAAAFF.

V gene TRBV25-1 combines with J gene TRBJ2-3; tentatively, D is TRBD1 (6 bases). In germline, CDR1 is MGHDK, CDR2 SYGVNS. The CDR3 is 14 residues long. V dropped 9 bases and J dropped 0 bases, with 13 bases sitting between them. CDR3 region: CARRDTPSTDTQYF. The DNA of the CDR3 is TGTGCCAGACGGGACACTCCTAGCACAGATACGCAGTATTTT.

This clonotype was observed many times. V is TRBV7-8 and J is TRBJ2-6; 7 nucleotides agree with TRBD2. The V and J ends lost 5 bases and 1 base, in that order; junction bases with no gene match: 11. Germline V gene data show CDR1 as SGHVS and CDR2 as FQNEAQ. This CDR3 has 18 residues. The CDR3 DNA reads TGTGCCAGCAGCGAAGGGGAGGGGAAGGCGTCTGGGGCCAACGTCCTGACTTTC. The encoded protein is CASSEGEGKASGANVLTF. The full variable domain, with the rest looked up from reference TRBV7-8 and TRBJ2-6, is GAGVSQSPRYKVAKRGQDVALRCDPISGHVSLFWYQQALGQGPEFLTYFQNEAQLDKSGLPSDRFFAERPEGSVSTLKIQRTQQEDSAVYLCASSEGEGKASGANVLTFGAGSRLTVL.

This clonotype appeared many times. The chain carries TRBV7-2 and TRBJ1-3, with unresolved D. This CDR3 has 15 amino acids. Germline values: CDR1 SGHTA, CDR2 FQGNSA. V gave up 0 bases and J gave up 2 bases, with 8 bases separating them. CDR3 bases: TGTGCCAGCAGCTTAGCGGCCCCTACTGGAAACACCATATATTTT. This encodes CASSLAAPTGNTIYF.

This clonotype appeared a few times. This chain joins TRBV7-9 and TRBJ2-3; TRBD2 might be the D (7 bases). Trimming took off 6 bases at V and 5 bases at J, with 18 bases between the two ends. This CDR3 contains 15 residues. CDR1 is SEHNR and CDR2 is FQNEAQ in the germline V gene (reference sequence). The CDR3 coding sequence is TGTGCCAGCAGGAGAACGGGGGGCCTTAAAGATACGCAGTATTTT. It is translated as CASRRTGGLKDTQYF.

This sequence joins TRBV27 and TRBJ2-7; TRBD1 matches at 7 bases. Germline V gene lookup returns CDR1 MNHEY and CDR2 SMNVEV (reference sequence). After removal of 5 bases from V and 3 bases from J, the junction contained 7 bases not matched to a gene. This CDR3 has 14 amino acids. DNA of the CDR3: TGTGCCAGCAGTCTCCGACAGGGTCTCTACGAGCAGTACGTC. Its translation is CASSLRQGLYEQYV.